Included here is one TCR beta chain sequence, with context. The antigen is not known. The data originate from a study of T-cell memory formation after mild COVID-19. Study conclusions and caveats: Shrinking CD4+ clones were chiefly CM and EM; CD8+ ones were chiefly EMRA. Memory cells collected pre-infection included some clones that later responded, suggesting cross-reactive memory joined. Whereas later expanders leaned CD4+, clones contracting day 15 to 85 showed a balanced CD4/CD8 makeup.

A single record per CDR3 protein comes from TCRdb applying MiXCR to the 5' RACE reads. The repertoire consists of about 180,000 distinct CDR3 sequences, with about 18% occurring once and the leading ten covering 3% to 4.5%. V trimming: 2 bases; J trimming: 5 bases; junction bases outside the gene matches: 8. The CDR3 extends over 15 amino acids. Germline V gene sequence: CDR1 MNHEY, CDR2 SVGAGI. The specimen sequenced was PBMCs or a T cell subset sorted from them (not recorded which). This rearrangement joins TRBV6-5 to TRBJ2-7, with TRBD1 matching over 8 bases. The TCR sequence derives from a man between 18 and 35 years old who had mild COVID-19 (a few samples of this study predate the infection). Cell type and time point are not known. The CDR3: CASSYRGRGLNEQYF. Here the CDR3 DNA reads TGTGCCAGCAGTTACAGAGGCAGGGGGCTCAACGAGCAGTACTTC.